The 18 T cell receptor beta chains given below trace back to one sample, sequenced in a study of regulatory and conventional T cells in breast cancer. TCRdb re-called the PCR reads with MiXCR, one entry per CDR3 protein. The data contain some 16,000 distinct CDR3 sequences, 25% to 40% of them seen just once; the ten biggest clones take up approximately 1.6%. Sequenced input: conventional T cells from blood. Receptor source: a female donor in good health.

Only a few counts were recorded for this clonotype. The V and J genes are TRBV12-3 or TRBV12-4 and TRBJ2-2; D remains unclear. CDR3 size: 14 residues. V gave up 6 bases and J gave up 3 bases, with 11 bases separating them. DNA of the CDR3: TGTGCCAGCAGGCGCCCTAGGGACACCGGGGAGCTGTTTTTT. As protein: CASRRPRDTGELFF.

The chain couples TRBV5-4 to TRBJ2-7; no definite D call. V gave up 6 bases and J gave up 4 bases, with 20 bases separating them. Germline values: CDR1 SGHNT, CDR2 YYREEE (reference sequence). There are 15 residues in the CDR3. The CDR3 DNA reads as TGTGCCAGCAACACCGGAGACTCCACACAATACGAGCAGTACTTC. This codes for CASNTGDSTQYEQYF.

This clonotype was recorded a few times. This chain joins TRBV4-2 and TRBJ1-2, with a tentative D call TRBD1 (6 bases). The CDR3 contains 15 residues. Germline-derived CDR1 and CDR2 are LGHNA and YNFKEQ. V shed 0 bases and J shed 8 bases, with 16 bases lying between them. The CDR3 loop reads CASSQDKGVLRGYTF. The CDR3 nucleotides read TGTGCCAGCAGCCAAGATAAGGGGGTGCTCCGGGGCTACACCTTC.

The CDR3 DNA sequence: TGTGCCAGCAGCCACCCGCCGGGACAGGGGTTGCACACCATATATTTT. Protein sequence: CASSHPPGQGLHTIYF. The chain employs TRBV7-2 and TRBJ1-3; TRBD1 agrees at 10 bases. Germline loops: CDR1 SGHTA, CDR2 FQGNSA. Unmatched junction bases numbered 12, after V lost 5 bases and J lost 8 bases. This CDR3 comprises 16 residues.

The V gene is TRBV9, the J gene TRBJ2-2, with 7 bases identical to TRBD2. Germline CDR1 SGDLS, CDR2 YYNGEE. V trimming: 4 bases; J trimming: 5 bases; junction bases outside the gene matches: 5. The CDR3 is 14 amino acids. In DNA, the CDR3 is TGTGCCAGCAGCCCCAGAGCGGGAACCGGGGAGCTGTTTTTT. Its protein product is CASSPRAGTGELFF.

As for this clonotype: Possible read error: a much larger clone is one base away. The chain recombines TRBV6-6 with TRBJ2-1; D not resolved. Germline values: CDR1 MNHNY, CDR2 SVGAGI (reference sequence). V gave up 11 bases and J gave up 7 bases, with 15 bases separating them. CDR3 length: 12 amino acids. In DNA form, the CDR3 reads TGTGCCGGCGTCGTCGCACCTAATGAGCAGTTCTTC. This sequence encodes CAGVVAPNEQFF.

The chain is built from TRBV7-8 and TRBJ2-3; 11 nucleotides align to TRBD2. With V trimmed by 7 bases and J by 4 bases, 4 bases remained unmatched. The germline V gene encodes CDR1 SGHVS and CDR2 FQNEAQ. The CDR3 covers 14 residues. CDR3 region: CASTTSGISDTQYF. Here the CDR3 DNA reads TGTGCCAGCACGACTAGCGGGATCTCAGATACGCAGTATTTT.

The V and J genes are TRBV6-5 and TRBJ1-5, with a weak D call TRBD1 (5 bases). Germline V gives CDR1 MNHEY, CDR2 SVGAGI. The CDR3 covers 15 residues. V dropped 5 bases and J dropped 7 bases, with 18 bases sitting between them. CDR3 loop: CASSAGGVGRQPQHF. The CDR3 bases are TGTGCCAGCAGTGCGGGGGGGGTAGGGAGACAGCCCCAGCATTTT.

The CDR3 DNA reads as TGTGCCAGCAGCTCCATCTGGAGCGGGGGGGCCTACCAAGAGACCCAGTACTTC. Its translation: CASSSIWSGGAYQETQYF. V is TRBV7-2 and J is TRBJ2-5, with 10 bases fitting TRBD2. Germline V lookup: CDR1 SGHTA, CDR2 FQGNSA. The CDR3 contains 18 residues. With V trimmed by 4 bases and J by 0 bases, 11 bases remained unmatched.

The chain carries TRBV19 and TRBJ2-1, with D tentatively TRBD1 or TRBD2 (5 bases each). Germline loops: CDR1 LNHDA, CDR2 SQIVND (reference sequence). Between the trimmed V and J ends, which lost 3 bases and 8 bases, there was a span of 8 bases. The CDR3 is 12 residues long. This CDR3 reads CASSMRGDEQFF. The CDR3 bases are TGTGCCAGTAGTATGAGAGGGGATGAGCAGTTCTTC.

This clonotype ranks as medium-sized. V and J are TRBV23-1 and TRBJ2-7; the D gene is possibly TRBD2 (6 bases). TRBV23-1 has ORF status, its function being uncertain. This CDR3 spans 13 amino acids. Trimming removed 9 bases from V and 2 bases from J, with 14 bases in between. The CDR3 DNA reads as TGCGCCAGAACCCGGGACTCTCCCTACGAGCAGTACTTC. This sequence encodes CARTRDSPYEQYF.

This clonotype was detected only a few times. The rearrangement joins TRBV6-5 to TRBJ1-2, with 12 bases matching TRBD1. Germline trimming cut 2 bases from V and 6 bases from J; bases unmatched to any gene: 13. Germline values: CDR1 MNHEY, CDR2 SVGAGI. This CDR3 spans 18 amino acids. The CDR3 is CASSYGGGGQGARHGYTF. The CDR3, as DNA: TGTGCCAGCAGTTACGGAGGAGGGGGACAGGGGGCGAGACATGGCTACACCTTC.

This clonotype turned up a few times. V gene TRBV7-9 combines with J gene TRBJ2-3; D is unresolved. CDR3 length: 11 residues. V was pared by 9 bases and J by 4 bases, with 8 bases between. Germline V lookup: CDR1 SEHNR, CDR2 FQNEAQ (reference sequence). CDR3 nucleotides: TGTGCCAGTGGCAAGGCAGATACGCAGTATTTT. Translating it yields CASGKADTQYF.

With regard to this clonotype: The junction shows a germline mismatch at one end, possibly a read error. This sequence joins TRBV3-1 and TRBJ2-7; a possible D gene is TRBD1 (6 bases). The germline gives CDR1 LGHDT, CDR2 YNNKEL (reference sequence). The CDR3 runs 14 residues. The CDR3 spells CASSQGTASYERYF. CDR3 coding DNA: TGTGCCAGCAGCCAAGGGACAGCCTCCTACGAGCGGTACTTC.

The chain employs TRBV29-1 and TRBJ2-3; D is unclear. This CDR3 contains 16 residues. Trimming removed 0 bases from V and 0 bases from J, with 13 bases in between. CDR1 is SQVTM, CDR2 ANQGSEA, per germline. The CDR3 loop is CSVEDRYSASTDTQYF. The CDR3, as DNA: TGCAGCGTTGAAGATCGTTACTCCGCTAGCACAGATACGCAGTATTTT.

Notes on this clonotype: This likely comes from a read error, as the CDR3 has no conserved phenylalanine or tryptophan at its end. The CDR3 protein is CASSLNVRLSTGYTL. In DNA form, the CDR3 reads TGTGCCAGCAGCCTGAATGTCCGGTTAAGTACTGGCTACACCCTC. V is TRBV7-2 and J is TRBJ1-2, with D uncertain. CDR1 is SGHTA, CDR2 FQGNSA, per germline. The CDR3 consists of 15 residues. Trimming took off 5 bases at V and 7 bases at J, with 20 bases between the two ends.

The J gene is TRBJ2-4, the V gene TRBV7-9; 8 nucleotides match TRBD2. Germline CDR1 reads SEHNR; CDR2 reads FQNEAQ (reference sequence). V lost 1 base to trimming and J lost 0 bases; unmatched junction nucleotides: 8. The CDR3 runs 18 residues. CDR3 region: CASSLGRTSGLAKNIQYF. CDR3 nucleotides: TGTGCCAGCAGCTTAGGTCGTACTAGCGGTTTAGCCAAAAACATTCAGTACTTC.

This rearrangement joins TRBV4-1 to TRBJ1-5; D unclear. The CDR3 totals 20 residues. V gave up 4 bases and J gave up 7 bases, with 32 bases separating them. Germline values: CDR1 MGHRA, CDR2 YSYEKL. In nucleotides, the CDR3 is TGCGCCAGCAGCCTCCCCCTCGGGCCCAACAGTCGTACAGCGAGACAGCCCCAGCATTTT. It specifies CASSLPLGPNSRTARQPQHF.